The present T cell receptor (beta chain) was sequenced within a study of blood T cell repertoires in COVID-19. Study at large: T cells, B-cell-depleted T cells, or PBMCs provided the cDNA or gDNA that served as material.

CDR3 size: 12 residues. The V gene lost 5 bases and the J gene lost 5 bases, with 9 bases spanning the gap. The germline V gene has CDR1 SGHTA and CDR2 FQGNSA. Here immunoSEQ multiplex PCR was the method, and the copy in TCRdb shows in-frame clones only, minus some. In the table there are roughly 130,000 clones, roughly 86% of which are singletons. The rearrangement joins TRBV7-2 to TRBJ1-2; D may be TRBD1 (5 bases). The sample consisted of peripheral blood. The source is an older woman with acute or convalescent COVID-19. CDR3 sequence reads: CASSRTFYGYTF. CDR3 bases: TGTGCCAGCAGCCGGACATTTTATGGCTACACCTTC.